Listed below are T cell receptor beta chains from one sample, sequenced in a study of cytomegalovirus exposure and HLA in healthy donors. Some clones are missing from TCRdb's copy, which holds only in-frame ones; the method was immunoSEQ multiplex PCR. Here the sample spans about 98,000 clones, about 83% being singletons. Sequencing was performed on PBMCs. Source of these receptors: a female donor in good health and CMV-seropositive. The CDR3 runs from the conserved cysteine through the conserved F or W. The D gene is left open where the match is weak. The size entry is marked missing in some rows and otherwise reads once, few, many or a size class.

CDR3: CASTTPGHRNYGYTF
DNA: TGTGCCAGCACCACTCCGGGACATCGAAACTATGGCTACACCTTC
D: NA
J: TRBJ1-2
size: NA
V: TRBV5-4

CDR3: CAWSLTRVNQPQHF
DNA: TGTGCCTGGAGTTTAACCAGGGTTAATCAGCCCCAGCATTTT
D: NA
J: TRBJ1-5
size: once
V: TRBV30

CDR3: CSAGDFNEQYF
DNA: TGCAGTGCTGGGGACTTTAACGAGCAGTACTTC
D: NA
J: TRBJ2-7
size: NA
V: TRBV20-1

CDR3: CASSLGGQGNEKLFF
DNA: TGTGCCAGCAGCTTAGGGGGACAGGGAAATGAAAAACTGTTTTTT
D: TRBD1
J: TRBJ1-4
size: NA
V: TRBV7-9

CDR3: CASSPVQQNSPLHF
DNA: TGTGCCAGCAGTCCTGTACAGCAAAATTCACCCCTCCACTTT
D: NA
J: TRBJ1-6
size: NA
V: TRBV5-4

CDR3: CASSLSAGSYEQYF
DNA: TGTGCCAGCAGTTTATCGGCGGGGTCCTACGAGCAGTACTTC
D: NA
J: TRBJ2-7
size: NA
V: TRBV27

CDR3: CASSVVTSGSPDTQYF
DNA: TGTGCCAGCAGCGTAGTCACTAGCGGGAGCCCCGATACGCAGTATTTT
D: TRBD2
J: TRBJ2-3
size: NA
V: TRBV9

CDR3: CASSFPRTNTEAFF
DNA: TGTGCCAGCAGCTTTCCCCGTACAAACACTGAAGCTTTCTTT
D: NA
J: TRBJ1-1
size: few
V: TRBV7-9

CDR3: CASSRTSGSGDEQFF
DNA: TGTGCCAGCAGCAGGACTAGCGGGAGTGGAGATGAGCAGTTCTTC
D: TRBD2
J: TRBJ2-1
size: NA
V: TRBV27

CDR3: CASSPGGGGNQPQHF
DNA: TGTGCCAGCAGCCCGGGGGGAGGGGGCAATCAGCCCCAGCATTTT
D: NA
J: TRBJ1-5
size: NA
V: TRBV5-4

CDR3: CASSLLSTGGMRNIQYF
DNA: TGTGCCAGCAGCTTACTTTCTACAGGGGGGATGAGAAACATTCAGTACTTC
D: TRBD1
J: TRBJ2-4
size: NA
V: TRBV11-2

CDR3: CASSPLDRYGYTF
DNA: TGTGCCAGCTCACCCCTGGACAGATATGGCTACACCTTC
D: NA
J: TRBJ1-2
size: NA
V: TRBV18

CDR3: CASSLGRTSGSKDNEQFF
DNA: TGCGCCAGCAGCTTGGGCAGGACTAGCGGTAGCAAAGACAATGAGCAGTTCTTC
D: TRBD2
J: TRBJ2-1
size: NA
V: TRBV5-1

CDR3: CASSPEGQQQYF
DNA: TGCGCCAGCAGCCCCGAGGGACAACAGCAGTACTTC
D: NA
J: TRBJ2-7
size: NA
V: TRBV5-1

CDR3: CASSWGDRLNQETQYF
DNA: TGCGCCAGCAGCTGGGGTGACAGGCTCAACCAAGAGACCCAGTACTTC
D: NA
J: TRBJ2-5
size: NA
V: TRBV5-1

CDR3: CASSRPGGATGELFF
DNA: TGCGCCAGCAGCCGCCCTGGGGGGGCCACCGGGGAGCTGTTTTTT
D: NA
J: TRBJ2-2
size: once
V: TRBV4-1